This TCR beta chain was retrieved from a study of blood T cell repertoires in COVID-19. The overall study: Samples of COVID-19 (acute and convalescent) were obtained from the United States, Italy and Spain. From T cells, B-cell-depleted T cells, or PBMCs came the material, which was cDNA or gDNA.

The CDR3 spans 16 residues. V gave up 2 bases and J gave up 5 bases; unmatched junction bases: 10. CDR1 is LGHNA, CDR2 YSLEER, per germline. Generated by immunoSEQ multiplex PCR, the TCRdb table keeps only in-frame clones and is missing some. The table shows 200,000 to 250,000 clones, with roughly 85% occurring only once. This clone was counted only a few times. This receptor was identified in a man aged 25 to 45 who had recovered from COVID-19. The specimen was PBMCs or T cells enriched from blood (not recorded which). The chain carries TRBV4-3 and TRBJ1-2; 8 nucleotides match TRBD1. CDR3: CASSQSYPGGGYGYTF. The CDR3, as DNA: TGCGCCAGCAGCCAATCTTACCCAGGGGGCGGGTATGGCTACACCTTC.